The 18 T cell receptor beta chains listed next were all sequenced from one sample in a study of blood T cell repertoires in COVID-19 (dated by TCRdb to the early 2020s). Receptors were amplified or captured by the immunoSEQ multiplex PCR assay. TCRdb retrieved this table from immuneACCESS and kept in-frame rearrangements only. Not all clones are present; in checked studies, unresolved V genes account for under half, and no reason is known for the remainder. The sample profile shows about 200,000 clones; 76% of them were found once. Roughly 17% of the sample belongs to the ten largest clones. Sequenced sample: PBMCs or T cells enriched from blood (not recorded which). The source of these receptors is a woman in her 50s with acute COVID-19.

This chain joins TRBV6-2 or TRBV6-3 and TRBJ1-4; no firm D call. Germline CDR1 reads MNHEY; CDR2 reads SVGEGT. The CDR3 has 15 residues. V was pared by 2 bases and J by 5 bases, with 12 bases between. The CDR3 sequence is CASSYQATTNEKLFF. CDR3 DNA: TGTGCCAGCAGTTACCAGGCGACTACGAATGAAAAACTGTTTTTT.

For the CDR3, the DNA is TGTGCCAGCAGAAGAATGGGGCAGTTTAATTCACCCCTCCACTTT. It specifies CASRRMGQFNSPLHF. The chain is built from TRBV28 and TRBJ1-6, with D perhaps TRBD1 (5 bases). This CDR3 region has 15 residues. V dropped 6 bases and J dropped 6 bases, with 15 bases sitting between them. Germline V gene sequence: CDR1 MDHEN, CDR2 SYDVKM.

The chain joins TRBV6-5 to TRBJ2-7; 8 bases match TRBD2. The germline CDR1 and CDR2 sequences are MNHEY and SVGAGI. The V and J ends lost 7 bases and 3 bases, in that order; junction bases with no gene match: 8. This CDR3 is 14 amino acids long. The CDR3 coding sequence is TGTGCCAGCACTATAAGCGGGGGCCGCTACGAGCAGTACGTC. Protein: CASTISGGRYEQYV.

The chain is built from TRBV5-1 and TRBJ1-4, with D possibly matching TRBD1 (5 bases). Trimming left V 4 bases short and J 0 bases short, with 22 bases between. Per the germline V gene, CDR1 is SGHRS and CDR2 is YFSETQ. CDR3 length equals 19 residues. This CDR3 is CASSRAAGIGQATNEKLFF. In DNA, the CDR3 is TGCGCCAGCAGCAGGGCCGCAGGGATTGGTCAGGCAACTAATGAAAAACTGTTTTTT.

To note about this clone: In the same sample, other DNA sequences code for this CDR3. The gene calls are TRBV28 and TRBJ1-1; D might be TRBD1 (5 bases). Germline V CDR1 and CDR2: MDHEN, SYDVKM. V was clipped by 3 bases and J by 0 bases, with 8 bases between them. The CDR3 runs 14 residues. The CDR3 DNA sequence: TGTGCCAGCAGTTTCCAGGGATTGAACACTGAAGCTTTCTTT. Protein product: CASSFQGLNTEAFF.

The chain couples TRBV6-5 to TRBJ2-2; a possible D gene is TRBD2 (5 bases). The CDR3 is made up of 15 amino acids. Per germline, CDR1 MNHEY and CDR2 SVGAGI. V lost 0 bases and J lost 3, with 8 bases in between. CDR3 coding DNA: TGTGCCAGCAGTTACTCTCGGGGAGACACCGGGGAGCTGTTTTTT. Translation gives CASSYSRGDTGELFF.

There are a few counts of this clone. The chain employs TRBV5-4 and TRBJ1-6; 8 nucleotides match TRBD1. The V segment lost 3 bases and the J segment 9 bases; nucleotides outside the gene matches: 5. The V gene's germline CDR1 is SGHNT and CDR2 YYREEE (reference sequence). The CDR3 is made up of 14 amino acids. The CDR3 DNA follows: TGTGCCAGCAGCTCCGGACAGGGCGGTTCACCCCTCCACTTT. This encodes CASSSGQGGSPLHF.

The CDR3 coding sequence is TGTGCCACCAGTGAACCTACAGGGGGGCGCGAGTCAGGATACACCGGGGAGCTGTTTTTT. As protein: CATSEPTGGRESGYTGELFF. The chain carries TRBV24-1 and TRBJ2-2, with 8 bases lining up with TRBD1. With V trimmed by 4 bases and J by 3 bases, 18 bases remained unmatched. The CDR3 loop spans 20 amino acids. Germline CDR1 and CDR2: KGHDR and SFDVKD.

The chain couples TRBV6-5 to TRBJ2-7, with 8 nucleotides matching TRBD2. The CDR3 length is 15 residues. Losses at the gene ends were 8 bases for V and 0 bases for J; bases not matched to a gene: 9. Germline loops: CDR1 MNHEY, CDR2 SVGAGI. The CDR3 is CASAQGRGGSYEQYV. CDR3 nucleotide sequence: TGTGCCAGCGCCCAGGGCCGGGGGGGCTCCTACGAGCAGTACGTC.

This sequence joins TRBV5-1 and TRBJ2-5; 9 bases align to TRBD1. Germline V lookup: CDR1 SGHRS, CDR2 YFSETQ. The junction had 4 bases not matched to a gene; V was cut back by 2 bases and J by 2 bases. This CDR3 is built from 15 residues. The CDR3 reads CASSLNRGRQETQYF. The CDR3 region has the DNA TGCGCCAGCAGCTTAAACAGGGGGCGTCAAGAGACCCAGTACTTC.

V gene TRBV6-5 combines with J gene TRBJ1-1; 7 bases are a match to TRBD1. The germline gives CDR1 MNHEY, CDR2 SVGAGI. The CDR3 extends over 14 amino acids. V shed 2 bases and J 4 bases; nucleotides not matched to a gene: 4. DNA of the CDR3: TGTGCCAGCAGTTACAAAGGACAGGTCACTGAAGCTTTCTTT. Encoded protein: CASSYKGQVTEAFF.

The chain employs TRBV7-8 and TRBJ2-3; unclear D gene. The CDR3 extends over 15 amino acids. V lost 0 bases, J lost 8 bases, and 15 bases lay in between. The germline gives CDR1 SGHVS, CDR2 FQNEAQ. CDR3: CASSLAPGRVVTQYF. CDR3 nucleotide sequence: TGTGCCAGCAGCTTAGCCCCGGGTAGAGTTGTTACGCAGTATTTT.

With regard to this clone: Other DNA sequences in the sample encode the same CDR3. This chain connects TRBV9 to TRBJ1-4; 8 positions agree with TRBD1. The ends lost 3 bases at V and 8 bases at J; junction bases unmatched: 3. Germline-derived CDR1 and CDR2 are SGDLS and YYNGEE. The CDR3 is 13 amino acids. CDR3 DNA sequence: TGTGCCAGCAGCGGGACAGGGAGGGAAAAACTGTTTTTT. Amino acid sequence: CASSGTGREKLFF.

This sequence joins TRBV28 and TRBJ2-4, with D unresolved. Germline CDR1 reads MDHEN; CDR2 reads SYDVKM. V gave up 3 bases and J gave up 7 bases, with 4 bases separating them. This CDR3 is 11 amino acids long. The CDR3 bases are TGTGCCAGCAGTTTCCTTAACATTCAGTACTTC. This encodes CASSFLNIQYF. Complete variable domain (other parts from reference TRBV28 and TRBJ2-4): DVKVTQSSRYLVKRTGEKVFLECVQDMDHENMFWYRQDPGLGLRLIYFSYDVKMKEKGDIPEGYSVSREKKERFSLILESASTNQTSMYLCASSFLNIQYFGAGTRLSVL.

The chain is built from TRBV28 and TRBJ1-5; D is uncertain. The CDR3 runs 12 residues. The germline V gene encodes CDR1 MDHEN and CDR2 SYDVKM. The germline V and J ends were trimmed by 5 bases and 4 bases, with 6 bases remaining between them. CDR3 bases: TGTGCCAGCAGTCTAGTTAATCAGCCCCAGCATTTT. Translation gives CASSLVNQPQHF.

The chain links TRBV4-1 to TRBJ2-4, with 10 nucleotides matching TRBD2. Trimming removed 1 base from V and 2 bases from J; junction bases left unmatched: 11. The length of the CDR3 is 19 residues. From germline, CDR1 is MGHRA and CDR2 YSYEKL. The CDR3 DNA reads as TGCGCCAGCAGCCAAGGAGTGGGACTAGCGTTGGTAACCAAAAACATTCAGTACTTC. The encoded protein is CASSQGVGLALVTKNIQYF.

The DNA of the CDR3 is TGTGCCAGTAGTGTCAAAAGGGGCACTGAAGCTTTCTTT. Translated: CASSVKRGTEAFF. The genes are TRBV19 and TRBJ1-1; weak D call: TRBD1 (5 bases). The CDR3 covers 13 residues. Germline V lookup: CDR1 LNHDA, CDR2 SQIVND (reference sequence). V shed 5 bases and J shed 4 bases, with 11 bases lying between them.

The chain links TRBV7-9 to TRBJ2-1, with 8 bases matching TRBD2. Germline V gene lookup returns CDR1 SEHNR and CDR2 FQNEAQ (reference sequence). V trimming: 1 base; J trimming: 6 bases; junction bases outside the gene matches: 11. The CDR3 contains 17 residues. This CDR3 is CASSLGQAGGPPNEQFF. The CDR3 DNA reads TGTGCCAGCAGCTTAGGGCAGGCGGGGGGACCCCCCAATGAGCAGTTCTTC.